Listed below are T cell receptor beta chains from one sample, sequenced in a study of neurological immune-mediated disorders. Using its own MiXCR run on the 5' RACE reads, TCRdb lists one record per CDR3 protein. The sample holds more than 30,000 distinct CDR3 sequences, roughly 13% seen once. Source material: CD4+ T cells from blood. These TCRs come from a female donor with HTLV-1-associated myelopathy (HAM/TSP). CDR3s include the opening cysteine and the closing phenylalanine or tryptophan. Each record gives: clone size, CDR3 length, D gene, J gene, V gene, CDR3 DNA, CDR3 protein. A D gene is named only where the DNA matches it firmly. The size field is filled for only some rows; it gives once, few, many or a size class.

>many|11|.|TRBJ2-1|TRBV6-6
TGTGCCAGCAGCCCAGCAAATGAGCAGTTCTTC
CASSPANEQFF
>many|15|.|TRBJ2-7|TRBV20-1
TGCAGTGCCACCAGACTAGTGGGGACCTTAGACGAGCAGTACTTC
CSATRLVGTLDEQYF
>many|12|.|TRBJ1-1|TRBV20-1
TGCAGTGCTAGCCCCAGGGGCCCTGAAGCTTTCTTT
CSASPRGPEAFF
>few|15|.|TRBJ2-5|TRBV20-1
TGCAGTGCCAAAGGGGGTTTAGTTAGGCAAGAGACCCAGTACTTC
CSAKGGLVRQETQYF
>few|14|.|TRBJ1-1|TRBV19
TGTGCCAGTAGTACCGATGGCGGGTGGTCTGAAGCTTTCTTT
CASSTDGGWSEAFF
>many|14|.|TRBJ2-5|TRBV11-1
TGTGCCAGCAGCTTAGGGGACCGAGGGGAGACCCAGCACTTC
CASSLGDRGETQHF
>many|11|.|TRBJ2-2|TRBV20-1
TGCAGTGCTTTTAACACCGGGGAGCTGTTTTTT
CSAFNTGELFF
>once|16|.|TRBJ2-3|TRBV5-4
TGTGCCAGCAGCTTGGGAGGCGGATGGGGTACAGATACGCAGTATTTT
CASSLGGGWGTDTQYF
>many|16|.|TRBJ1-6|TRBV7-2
TGTGCCAGCAGCTTATTTCCGAGCTCCTATAATTCACCCCTCCACTTT
CASSLFPSSYNSPLHF
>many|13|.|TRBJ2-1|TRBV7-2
TGTGCCAGCAGCTTAGTGAGGGACAATGAGCAGTTCTTC
CASSLVRDNEQFF
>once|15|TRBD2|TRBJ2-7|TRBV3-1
TGTGCCAGCAGCCAAGGGACTAGCGGCGGCGACGAGCAGTACTTC
CASSQGTSGGDEQYF
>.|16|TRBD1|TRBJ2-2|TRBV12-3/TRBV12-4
TGTGCCAGCAGTTCGTCGGGACAGGGGAACAACGGGGAGCTCTTTTTT
CASSSSGQGNNGELFF
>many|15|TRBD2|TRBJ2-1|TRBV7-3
TGTGCCAGCAGCTTAACGGCGGGAGGGCAGGTTGAGCAGTTCTTC
CASSLTAGGQVEQFF
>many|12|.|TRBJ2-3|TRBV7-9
TGTGCCAGCACACTCCGCACAGATACGCAGTATTTT
CASTLRTDTQYF
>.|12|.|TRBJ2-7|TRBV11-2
TGTGCCAGCAGCCCCCACACCTACGAGCAGTACTTC
CASSPHTYEQYF
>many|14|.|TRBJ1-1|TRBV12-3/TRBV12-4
TGTGCCAGCAGTCTCAGGGGCCTGAACACTGAAGCTTTCTTT
CASSLRGLNTEAFF
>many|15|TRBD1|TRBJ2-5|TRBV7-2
TGTGCCAGCAGCCCATTAGTGGGACAGGGAAAGACCCAGTACTTC
CASSPLVGQGKTQYF
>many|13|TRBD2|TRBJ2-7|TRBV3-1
TGTGCCAGCAGCCCGGGACGGGGGGGCGAGCAGTACTTC
CASSPGRGGEQYF
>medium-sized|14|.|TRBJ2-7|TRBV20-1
TGCAGTGCTAGTAGGGACCGGGATCCCTACGAGCAGTACTTC
CSASRDRDPYEQYF
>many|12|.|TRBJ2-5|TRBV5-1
TGCGCCAGCAGCTGGGGTGGGGAGACCCAGTACTTC
CASSWGGETQYF
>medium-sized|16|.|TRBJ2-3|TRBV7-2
TGTGCCAGCAGCCCCCGCTCTGGGGCAGGGACAGATACGCAGTATTTT
CASSPRSGAGTDTQYF
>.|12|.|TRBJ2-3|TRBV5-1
TGCGCCAGCAGCTTGGCCGGAGATACGCAGTATTTT
CASSLAGDTQYF
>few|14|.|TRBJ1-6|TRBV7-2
TGTGCCAGCAGCTTAAGGTGGGGGAATGCACCCCTCCACTTT
CASSLRWGNAPLHF
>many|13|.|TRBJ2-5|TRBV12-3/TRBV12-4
TGTGCCAGCAGCTTGCGGGGACAAGAGACCCAGTACTTC
CASSLRGQETQYF
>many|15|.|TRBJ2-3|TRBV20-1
TGCAGTGCAATCCACAGGAAAGCTAGCACAGATACGCAGTATTTT
CSAIHRKASTDTQYF
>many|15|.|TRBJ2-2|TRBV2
TGTGCCAGTCTCAATGGTGTTTGGAACACCGGGGAGCTGTTTTTT
CASLNGVWNTGELFF
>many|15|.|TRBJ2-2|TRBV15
TGTGCCACCAGCAGAGGGGACACCTACACCGGGGAGCTGTTTTTT
CATSRGDTYTGELFF